These 30 T cell receptor beta chains were sequenced from one sample in a study of blood T cells in healthy people across ages. For the second PCR, which ran for about 6 to 11 cycles, a sample-barcoded 5' primer and a J-beta primer mix were used. MiXCR, run by TCRdb on the 5' RACE reads, gives a single entry per CDR3 protein. The data hold 1.6 million or so distinct CDR3 sequences, with 34% observed a single time. The sequenced sample consisted of blood. The receptors come from a woman aged 25-40 years in good health.

In its sample, this clonotype was seen many times. This chain links TRBV5-1 with TRBJ1-2; 8 bases line up with TRBD1. Germline assignment: CDR1 SGHRS and CDR2 YFSETQ. The V gene end was trimmed by 4 bases and the J gene end by 4 bases; junction bases not matched to a gene: 6. The CDR3 is 14 residues long. The CDR3 DNA is TGCGCCAGCAGCGCCGGACAGGGTGGCTATGGCTACACCTTC. Protein sequence: CASSAGQGGYGYTF.

This clonotype appeared a few times. The V and J genes are TRBV24-1 and TRBJ2-7; D is possibly TRBD1 or TRBD2 (5 bases each). V was shortened by 4 bases and J by 2 bases, with 14 bases between the two germline ends. This CDR3 is 15 amino acids long. Germline values: CDR1 KGHDR, CDR2 SFDVKD. The CDR3 sequence is CATSEAGTNTYEQYF. CDR3 coding DNA: TGTGCCACCAGTGAGGCCGGGACGAATACCTACGAGCAGTACTTC.

J is TRBJ2-5 and V is TRBV30; 7 positions match TRBD1. The V and J ends lost 8 bases and 2 bases, in that order; junction bases with no gene match: 5. CDR1 is GTSNPN, CDR2 SVGIG, per germline (reference sequence). This CDR3 is 12 amino acids long. For the CDR3, the DNA is TGTGCCCGCTCCAGGGGGCAAGAGACCCAGTACTTC. Its translation: CARSRGQETQYF.

The chain joins TRBV12-3 or TRBV12-4 to TRBJ1-2; D ambiguous. V was clipped by 3 bases and J by 5 bases, with 7 bases between them. There are 12 residues in the CDR3. CDR3 sequence reads: CASSLVEYGYTF. The CDR3 DNA sequence: TGTGCCAGCAGTTTGGTGGAGTATGGCTACACCTTC.

This clonotype was seen a few times. The rearrangement links TRBV6-1 to TRBJ2-1, with 7 bases that match TRBD2. CDR3 length: 15 amino acids. Germline V lookup: CDR1 MNHNS, CDR2 SASEGT. J was trimmed by 4 bases and V by 3 bases; bases with no gene match: 6. CDR3 amino acids: CASSDSGSGYNEQFF. DNA of the CDR3: TGTGCCAGCAGTGATAGCGGGTCCGGATACAATGAGCAGTTCTTC.

The chain is built from TRBV27 and TRBJ2-1; 7 bases line up with TRBD1. Germline trimming cut 4 bases from V and 4 bases from J; bases unmatched to any gene: 4. The CDR3 consists of 14 residues. Germline V gene sequence: CDR1 MNHEY, CDR2 SMNVEV (reference sequence). The CDR3 is CASSSLDRYNEQFF. CDR3 nucleotide sequence: TGTGCCAGCAGTTCCCTGGACAGGTACAATGAGCAGTTCTTC.

This clonotype was recorded a few times. The genes are TRBV28 and TRBJ1-2; no clear D gene. CDR3 length equals 13 residues. The V end lost 6 bases, the J end lost 4 bases, and 12 bases lay between the germline ends. CDR1 is MDHEN and CDR2 is SYDVKM in the germline V gene. The CDR3 here is CASSADELYGYTF. The CDR3 region has the DNA TGTGCCAGCAGCGCCGACGAGCTCTATGGCTACACCTTC.

The sample holds a few counts of this clonotype. The genes are TRBV5-1 and TRBJ2-5; weak D call: TRBD2 (5 bases). The V end lost 3 bases, the J end lost 0 bases, and 15 bases lay between the germline ends. This CDR3 region has 16 residues. Germline V gene data show CDR1 as SGHRS and CDR2 as YFSETQ. The CDR3 DNA sequence: TGCGCCAGCAGCTCCTATCGGGGAGAGTACCAAGAGACCCAGTACTTC. Its protein is CASSSYRGEYQETQYF.

V gene TRBV4-2 combines with J gene TRBJ2-3; D ambiguous. This CDR3 contains 18 residues. V lost 0 bases and J 1 base, leaving 17 bases between the germline ends. CDR1 is LGHNA, CDR2 YNFKEQ, per germline. CDR3 sequence reads: CASSQDPSRFVGTDTQYF. The CDR3 DNA sequence: TGTGCCAGCAGCCAAGATCCCTCACGCTTTGTAGGCACAGATACGCAGTATTTT.

This chain links TRBV12-3 or TRBV12-4 with TRBJ1-2, with a weak D call TRBD1 (6 bases). Trimming removed 7 bases from V and 4 bases from J, with 16 bases in between. This CDR3 has 14 amino acids. CDR3 amino acids: CASTAGVLGYGYTF. CDR3 sequence (DNA): TGTGCCAGCACCGCAGGGGTGCTGGGCTATGGCTACACCTTC.

The gene calls are TRBV12-3 or TRBV12-4 and TRBJ2-3; the D is unclear. V lost 6 bases to trimming and J lost 4 bases, with 11 bases between them. The CDR3 is 13 residues long. The CDR3 sequence is CASRFNPSDTQYF. Written as DNA, the CDR3 is TGTGCCAGCAGGTTTAACCCGTCAGATACGCAGTATTTT.

This clonotype appeared a few times. This sequence joins TRBV11-2 and TRBJ2-7; 9 bases are shared with TRBD2. The V segment lost 0 bases and the J segment 4 bases; nucleotides outside the gene matches: 7. The CDR3 totals 16 residues. Germline V CDR1 and CDR2: SGHAT, FQNNGV. Here the CDR3 DNA reads TGTGCCAGCAGCTTAGATTTAGCGGGAGTAGGATACGAGCAGTACTTC. The encoded protein is CASSLDLAGVGYEQYF.

V and J are TRBV3-1 and TRBJ1-5; D is unresolved. The germline V and J ends were trimmed by 1 base and 5 bases, with 3 bases remaining between them. Looked up from germline, CDR1 is LGHDT and CDR2 is YNNKEL (reference sequence). The CDR3 has 12 residues. CDR3 loop: CASSQVYQPQHF. Here the CDR3 DNA reads TGTGCCAGCAGCCAAGTTTATCAGCCCCAGCATTTT.

Worth noting for this clonotype: An end of the junction differs from the germline gene, which may be a read error. The chain is built from TRBV12-5 and TRBJ1-2, with D unclear. Germline CDR1 is LGHNT and CDR2 is FRNRAP. This CDR3 has 11 residues. CDR3 protein: CTSGLVFGYTF. The CDR3, as DNA: TGTACTAGTGGTTTGGTATTTGGCTACACCTTC.

This clonotype was observed a handful of times. This chain uses TRBV2 with TRBJ2-5; D is ambiguous. V was clipped by 11 bases and J by 1 base, with 17 bases between them. Germline V gives CDR1 SNHLY, CDR2 FYNNEI. The CDR3 totals 14 residues. The CDR3 region is CALLVPEIQETQYF. CDR3 nucleotides: TGTGCCCTCCTCGTGCCGGAGATCCAAGAGACCCAGTACTTC. The full variable domain, its missing parts supplied by reference TRBV2 and TRBJ2-5, is EPEVTQTPSHQVTQMGQEVILRCVPISNHLYFYWYRQILGQKVEFLVSFYNNEISEKSEIFDDQFSVERPDGSNFTLKIRSTKLEDSAMYFCALLVPEIQETQYFGPGTRLLVL.

This clonotype has more than one count but fewer than ten. The chain carries TRBV3-1 and TRBJ1-5; tentative D call: TRBD1 (5 bases). This CDR3 spans 14 amino acids. Per the germline V gene, CDR1 is LGHDT and CDR2 is YNNKEL (reference sequence). Trimming pared 3 bases from V and 3 bases from J, leaving 9 bases between. In nucleotides, the CDR3 is TGTGCCAGCAGCCACAAAGGGGTCAATCAGCCCCAGCATTTT. Translating it yields CASSHKGVNQPQHF.

The chain links TRBV27 to TRBJ1-4; D possibly corresponds to TRBD1 (6 bases). V lost 5 bases and J lost 7, with 14 bases in between. The CDR3 contains 14 residues. CDR1 and CDR2 (germline): MNHEY, SMNVEV (reference sequence). The CDR3 DNA reads TGTGCCAGCAGTCTCAGGGGTTGGAGTGAAAAACTGTTTTTT. This codes for CASSLRGWSEKLFF. Supplemented by reference TRBV27 and TRBJ1-4, the full variable domain reads EAQVTQNPRYLITVTGKKLTVTCSQNMNHEYMSWYRQDPGLGLRQIYYSMNVEVTDKGDVPEGYKVSRKEKRNFPLILESPSPNQTSLYFCASSLRGWSEKLFFGSGTQLSVL.

The gene calls are TRBV15 and TRBJ2-4; weak D call: TRBD1 (7 bases). The J call may be incorrect, as the DNA end agrees better with TRBJ2-7. Per germline, CDR1 LNHNV and CDR2 YYDKDF (reference sequence). The CDR3 has 14 amino acids. In nucleotides, the CDR3 is TGTGCCACCAGCAGAGGCGGCAGGGGGGACGAGCAGTACTTC. This encodes CATSRGGRGDEQYF.

CDR3 residues: CASSLNRIGEQYF. The CDR3, as DNA: TGTGCCAGCTCCCTCAACAGGATTGGCGAGCAGTACTTC. V is TRBV18 and J is TRBJ2-7, with D possibly TRBD1 on 5 matching bases. Germline CDR1 is KGHSH and CDR2 is LQKENI. The CDR3 contains 13 residues. V was pared by 6 bases and J by 6 bases, with 15 bases between.

This clonotype was found a few times. The chain carries TRBV13 and TRBJ1-1; 7 bases line up with TRBD1. J was trimmed by 1 base and V by 7 bases; bases with no gene match: 6. CDR3 length: 14 residues. CDR1 and CDR2 from the germline V gene are PRHDT and FYEKMQ (reference sequence). CDR3 loop: CASTLRGGNTEAFF. The CDR3 DNA reads TGTGCCAGCACCCTCAGGGGGGGGAACACTGAAGCTTTCTTT.

This chain joins TRBV5-4 and TRBJ2-5, with D possibly TRBD2 on 6 matching bases. The germline CDR1 and CDR2 sequences are SGHNT and YYREEE (reference sequence). Trimming pared 5 bases from V and 5 bases from J, leaving 16 bases between. This CDR3 contains 14 residues. The chain's CDR3 is CASSSEGLWETQYF. The CDR3 nucleotides are TGTGCCAGCAGTTCGGAGGGGTTATGGGAGACCCAGTACTTC.

The J gene is TRBJ2-7, the V gene TRBV3-1; D remains ambiguous. The CDR3 contains 14 residues. Deletions cut 2 bases from V and 2 bases from J, with 10 bases between. The germline V gene has CDR1 LGHDT and CDR2 YNNKEL (reference sequence). The CDR3 DNA sequence: TGTGCCAGCAGCCAACAGAAAGGTACCTACGAGCAGTACTTC. Translating gives CASSQQKGTYEQYF.

This chain connects TRBV29-1 to TRBJ1-1; D is perhaps TRBD1 (5 bases). The CDR3 is 13 amino acids. V shed 7 bases and J shed 3 bases, with 15 bases lying between them. Germline-derived CDR1 and CDR2 are SQVTM and ANQGSEA. The CDR3 loop is CSADGGSDTEAFF. Here the CDR3 DNA reads TGCAGCGCCGACGGGGGGTCGGACACTGAAGCTTTCTTT.

This sequence joins TRBV7-9 and TRBJ2-1; 10 nucleotides agree with TRBD2. The CDR3 is 15 residues long. J gave up 8 bases and V 0 bases, and 4 bases lay outside the gene matches. Germline V gene data show CDR1 as SEHNR and CDR2 as FQNEAQ (reference sequence). The DNA of the CDR3 is TGTGCCAGCAGCTTAGCTCTAGCGGGAGTCCATGAGCAGTTCTTC. Its translation: CASSLALAGVHEQFF.

This clonotype was seen a handful of times. The gene calls are TRBV15 and TRBJ2-1; D uncertain. This CDR3 has 14 amino acids. Germline values: CDR1 LNHNV, CDR2 YYDKDF (reference sequence). With 0 bases removed from V and 9 bases from J, the gap between germline ends came to 12 bases. The CDR3 region has the DNA TGTGCCACCAGCAGAGATTTAGCAGCCCCTGAGCAGTTCTTC. Translating it yields CATSRDLAAPEQFF.

Concerning this clonotype: A much larger clone lies a single base off, so this may be a read error. The J gene is TRBJ2-5, the V gene TRBV13; 12 nucleotides match TRBD1. The J call may be in error: the DNA end matches TRBJ2-7 better. Germline V gene sequence: CDR1 PRHDT, CDR2 FYEKMQ (reference sequence). The CDR3 spans 17 residues. The CDR3 region has the DNA TGTGCCAGCAACTTAGTCCTCGGGACAGGGGGCGGGTACGAGCAGTACTTC. This sequence encodes CASNLVLGTGGGYEQYF.

The chain recombines TRBV3-1 with TRBJ2-5; no clear D gene. Germline loops: CDR1 LGHDT, CDR2 YNNKEL (reference sequence). There are 11 residues in the CDR3. The V end lost 7 bases, the J end lost 10 bases, and 13 bases lay between the germline ends. DNA of the CDR3: TGTGCCAGCAAGTCGTCGTGGATCCAGTACTTC. It translates to CASKSSWIQYF.

This rearrangement joins TRBV9 to TRBJ2-1; TRBD2 is a possible D gene (6 bases). Trimming pared 0 bases from V and 5 bases from J, leaving 12 bases between. CDR3 length: 15 residues. Germline V CDR1 and CDR2: SGDLS, YYNGEE. In nucleotides, the CDR3 is TGTGCCAGCAGCGTAGTTTCGGGAGTGAACAATGAGCAGTTCTTC. It specifies CASSVVSGVNNEQFF.

This clonotype was picked up a small number of times. The chain couples TRBV18 to TRBJ2-1, with TRBD1 matching 9 bases. CDR1 KGHSH and CDR2 LQKENI come from the germline V gene. CDR3 length equals 15 residues. With 3 bases clipped from V and 9 bases from J, the junction kept 9 bases outside the gene matches. The CDR3 nucleotides read TGTGCCAGCTCACCCCGCTACAGGGGGCGCGCTGAGCAGTTCTTC. It codes for CASSPRYRGRAEQFF. The variable domain in full, with the rest retrieved from reference TRBV18 and TRBJ2-1, is NAGVMQNPRHLVRRRGQEARLRCSPMKGHSHVYWYRQLPEEGLKFMVYLQKENIIDESGMPKERFSAEFPKEGPSILRIQQVVRGDSAAYFCASSPRYRGRAEQFFGPGTRLTVL.

A word on this clonotype: Germline and junction disagree at one end, which may indicate a read error. The chain couples TRBV11-2 to TRBJ2-7, with 8 nucleotides matching TRBD1. CDR3 size: 12 residues. The germline V gene encodes CDR1 SGHAT and CDR2 FQNNGV. The CDR3 sequence is CSSSLTGAEQYF. CDR3 sequence (DNA): TGTTCCAGCAGCCTGACAGGGGCCGAGCAGTACTTC.